These 15 T cell receptor beta chains share one sample of origin, sequenced in a study of siplizumab effects on memory and regulatory T cells. Using immunoSEQ multiplex PCR, the repertoire was profiled, and TCRdb retains in-frame clones only, with some absent. The sample has about 50,000 clones, 93% seen once. The material sequenced was CD8+ T cells sorted from blood. These receptors were collected from a human donor in good health.

The chain carries TRBV6-1 and TRBJ2-7, with D unresolved. This CDR3 has 12 amino acids. Trimming left V 4 bases short and J 2 bases short, with 6 bases between. The V gene's germline CDR1 is MNHNS and CDR2 SASEGT. CDR3 in DNA: TGTGCCAGCAGTGCAAATACCTACGAGCAGTACTTC. It specifies CASSANTYEQYF.

This rearrangement joins TRBV28 to TRBJ1-1; D unclear. The ends were cut back, 8 bases at V and 0 bases at J, with 13 bases in the middle. From germline, CDR1 is MDHEN and CDR2 SYDVKM. The CDR3 length is 14 residues. CDR3 DNA sequence: TGTGCCAGCCGGACGGAGGTCATGAACACTGAAGCTTTCTTT. Residues: CASRTEVMNTEAFF.

This CDR3 is CASSTGTGGFYEQYF. The CDR3 nucleotides read TGTGCCAGCAGCACAGGGACAGGAGGGTTCTACGAGCAGTACTTC. V usage is TRBV21-1 and J usage is TRBJ2-7; the table assigns TRBD1, which was not confirmed against the DNA. TRBV21-1 is labeled a pseudogene. The CDR3 length is 15 residues.

A single count supports this clone. This chain links TRBV28 with TRBJ2-1, with 11 nucleotides matching TRBD2. The germline V gene has CDR1 MDHEN and CDR2 SYDVKM. J gave up 15 bases and V 3 bases, and 4 bases lay outside the gene matches. The CDR3 runs 12 residues. The CDR3, as DNA: TGTGCCAGCAGTTTGGGACTAGCGGATCCGTTCTTC. It codes for CASSLGLADPFF.

CDR3 sequence (DNA): TGTGCCAGCAGTTTAGCCCTACCTGGGGCTATGGCAGATACGCAGTATTTT. Its translation: CASSLALPGAMADTQYF. This sequence joins TRBV27 and TRBJ2-3, with a tentative D call TRBD1 (5 bases). Trimming removed 2 bases at V and 4 bases at J, with 19 bases between. Germline V gene lookup returns CDR1 MNHEY and CDR2 SMNVEV (reference sequence). The CDR3 runs to 17 residues.

The rearrangement joins TRBV5-1 to TRBJ2-3, with D hard to call. This CDR3 has 16 residues. Deletions cut 0 bases from V and 0 bases from J, with 11 bases between. The germline V gene encodes CDR1 SGHRS and CDR2 YFSETQ. CDR3 nucleotide sequence: TGCGCCAGCAGCTTGGAAAGGGTTTCTAGCACAGATACGCAGTATTTT. It is translated as CASSLERVSSTDTQYF.

The V and J genes are TRBV27 and TRBJ2-7, with 12 bases aligning to TRBD2. Germline assignment: CDR1 MNHEY and CDR2 SMNVEV (reference sequence). Trimming at V came to 1 base and at J to 4 bases, leaving 5 bases not matched to a gene. The CDR3 length is 16 residues. The CDR3 protein is CASSLFGTSGPYEQYF. The DNA of the CDR3 is TGTGCCAGCAGTTTATTCGGGACTAGCGGGCCGTACGAGCAGTACTTC.

This chain's CDR3 is CSVEGLAGVNEQYF. The CDR3 nucleotides are TGCAGCGTTGAAGGACTAGCGGGAGTGAACGAGCAGTACTTC. This chain connects TRBV29-1 to TRBJ2-7; 12 bases line up with TRBD2. Germline CDR1 is SQVTM and CDR2 is ANQGSEA. V lost 1 base, J lost 5 bases, and 3 bases stayed unmatched. This CDR3 region has 14 residues.

This rearrangement joins TRBV11-2 to TRBJ2-3; D is unresolved. Germline loops: CDR1 SGHAT, CDR2 FQNNGV. The V and J ends lost 5 bases and 7 bases respectively, with 10 bases between them. The CDR3 sequence is 12 residues long. The CDR3 DNA reads TGTGCCAGCAGCGGACGCATAAATACGCAGTATTTT. This encodes CASSGRINTQYF.

The chain carries TRBV6-1 and TRBJ1-1; weak D call: TRBD1 (5 bases). V was clipped by 2 bases and J by 11 bases, with 15 bases between them. The CDR3 is 13 residues long. Germline CDR1 is MNHNS and CDR2 is SASEGT. In DNA form, the CDR3 reads TGTGCCAGCAGTGAATTTACGCCGGGGGTGGCTTTCTTT. It is translated as CASSEFTPGVAFF.

The genes are TRBV6-1 and TRBJ2-1; D is ambiguous. Per germline, CDR1 MNHNS and CDR2 SASEGT. V lost 8 bases and J lost 9, with 14 bases in between. CDR3 length: 12 amino acids. CDR3 amino acids: CASGWREVEQFF. The CDR3 DNA sequence: TGTGCCAGCGGGTGGCGAGAGGTTGAGCAGTTCTTC.

The chain recombines TRBV2 with TRBJ2-3; TRBD1 matches 7 bases. The CDR3 extends over 15 amino acids. Germline V gene sequence: CDR1 SNHLY, CDR2 FYNNEI. The ends lost 6 bases at V and 3 bases at J; junction bases unmatched: 9. CDR3 loop: CASSGRTGWTDTQYF. CDR3 coding DNA: TGTGCCAGCAGCGGTCGGACAGGCTGGACAGATACGCAGTATTTT.

The V and J genes are TRBV6-6 and TRBJ2-1; 7 nucleotides align to TRBD2. This CDR3 contains 14 residues. V shed 6 bases, J shed 4 bases, and the junction held 6 bases outside the gene matches. Germline V gene sequence: CDR1 MNHNY, CDR2 SVGAGI (reference sequence). This CDR3 is CASSPSGTYNEQFF. For the CDR3, the DNA is TGTGCCAGCAGCCCAAGCGGGACTTACAATGAGCAGTTCTTC.

V gene TRBV27 combines with J gene TRBJ2-7, with 9 positions matching TRBD1. The J segment lost 1 base and the V segment lost 4 bases, leaving 8 bases of the junction unmatched. The germline gives CDR1 MNHEY, CDR2 SMNVEV (reference sequence). CDR3 length: 16 residues. The CDR3 DNA reads as TGTGCCAGCAGTTCTCCCGGGACAGGGATGTCCTACGAGCAGTACTTC. It codes for CASSSPGTGMSYEQYF.

The chain combines TRBV28 with TRBJ2-7; D is unresolved. This CDR3 is 13 amino acids long. Germline V gene sequence: CDR1 MDHEN, CDR2 SYDVKM. V lost 6 bases and J lost 6, with 15 bases in between. The CDR3 DNA reads as TGTGCCAGCAGCGATAACGGGCGCCCCGAGCAGTACTTC. Translation: CASSDNGRPEQYF.